The next 9 T cell receptor beta chains were all read from a single sample in a study of OX40 agonist ivuxolimab in advanced cancers. Only in-frame clones appear in the TCRdb table, and some are missing; sequencing was by immunoSEQ multiplex PCR. In the table there are around 31,000 clones, roughly four fifths of which are singletons. The sequenced sample was CD4+ or CD8+ T cells sorted from blood, obtained in a trial of the OX40 agonist ivuxolimab. The receptors stem from an adult with an advanced solid tumor such as melanoma, head and neck, liver or kidney cancer.

This clone turned up a few times. The chain has TRBV7-9 and TRBJ1-6, with unresolved D. V was pared by 2 bases and J by 9 bases, with 17 bases between. From germline, CDR1 is SEHNR and CDR2 FQNEAQ (reference sequence). The CDR3 is 16 amino acids. The CDR3: CASSLTSGVGVSPLHF. DNA of the CDR3: TGTGCCAGCAGCTTAACTTCCGGAGTCGGGGTTTCACCCCTCCACTTT.

The rearrangement links TRBV18 to TRBJ2-3; TRBD2 matches at 15 bases. The CDR3 runs to 18 residues. Trimming cost V 0 bases and J 4 bases; bases outside gene matches: 5. Germline V gives CDR1 KGHSH, CDR2 LQKENI. CDR3 nucleotide sequence: TGTGCCAGCTCACCACCCCGGACTAGCGGGAGGGCTTCAGATACGCAGTATTTT. Its protein is CASSPPRTSGRASDTQYF. Drawing the rest from reference TRBV18 and TRBJ2-3, the complete variable domain is NAGVMQNPRHLVRRRGQEARLRCSPMKGHSHVYWYRQLPEEGLKFMVYLQKENIIDESGMPKERFSAEFPKEGPSILRIQQVVRGDSAAYFCASSPPRTSGRASDTQYFGPGTRLTVL.

The chain uses TRBV21-1 and TRBJ2-4; the table's D call TRBD1 went unverified against the DNA. TRBV21-1 is a pseudogene segment. This CDR3 has 17 amino acids. DNA of the CDR3: TGTGCCAGCAGCAATACGGACACCCGAGTAGCCAAAAACATTCAGTACTTC. It specifies CASSNTDTRVAKNIQYF.

The chain carries TRBV28 and TRBJ1-2; D is undetermined. V lost 6 bases, J lost 7 bases, and 18 bases lay in between. The CDR3 spans 14 residues. Per the germline V gene, CDR1 is MDHEN and CDR2 is SYDVKM. CDR3 sequence: CASSESERYRGYTF. The CDR3, as DNA: TGTGCCAGCAGCGAGAGTGAGAGGTATCGTGGCTACACCTTC.

As to this clone: An end of the junction does not agree with germline; a read error may underlie this. The chain employs TRBV10-3 and TRBJ1-1; D not certain. CDR3 length: 14 residues. In germline, CDR1 is ENHRY, CDR2 SYGVKD. The CDR3 nucleotides read TGTGCCATCAGTGGGGGATTGGGGAACTCTGAAGCTTTCTTT. It codes for CAISGGLGNSEAFF.

The V gene is TRBV30, the J gene TRBJ1-2; tentative D call: TRBD1 (5 bases). The CDR3 runs 14 residues. V was cut by 0 bases and J by 10 bases, with 18 bases left in between. Germline CDR1 GTSNPN, CDR2 SVGIG (reference sequence). CDR3 region: CAWSVWWGDGSYTF. In nucleotides, the CDR3 is TGTGCCTGGAGTGTATGGTGGGGGGACGGCTCCTACACCTTC.

The genes are TRBV10-3 and TRBJ2-3; perhaps TRBD2 as D (6 bases). Looked up from germline, CDR1 is ENHRY and CDR2 is SYGVKD. This CDR3 is built from 14 residues. With 7 bases removed from V and 3 bases from J, the gap between germline ends came to 14 bases. CDR3 residues: CAITRGTETDTQYF. CDR3 nucleotide sequence: TGTGCCATCACCCGGGGGACTGAAACAGATACGCAGTATTTT.

This clone turned up a few times. The chain links TRBV2 to TRBJ2-1, with D maybe TRBD1 (6 bases). The CDR3 runs 12 residues. V lost 8 bases and J 14 bases, leaving 19 bases between the germline ends. Germline V gene sequence: CDR1 SNHLY, CDR2 FYNNEI. CDR3 sequence reads: CASRASRDKEFF. DNA for the CDR3: TGTGCCAGCCGAGCTTCCCGGGACAAGGAGTTCTTC. Full variable domain (missing parts from reference TRBV2 and TRBJ2-1): EPEVTQTPSHQVTQMGQEVILRCVPISNHLYFYWYRQILGQKVEFLVSFYNNEISEKSEIFDDQFSVERPDGSNFTLKIRSTKLEDSAMYFCASRASRDKEFFGPGTRLTVL.

The chain is built from TRBV27 and TRBJ2-7; 9 bases fit TRBD1. In germline, CDR1 is MNHEY, CDR2 SMNVEV (reference sequence). V gave up 5 bases and J gave up 0 bases; unmatched junction bases: 8. This CDR3 region has 16 residues. CDR3 bases: TGTGCCAGCAGTCCCGGGACAGGGAGAAGCTCCTACGAGCAGTACTTC. Encoded protein: CASSPGTGRSSYEQYF.